This T cell receptor (beta chain) comes out of a study of T cells after yellow fever vaccination. To note about this clonotype: Antigen unknown.

Points from the study as a whole: The appearance of a small share of clonotypes in both CD4 and CD8 compartments was observed.

Trimming pared 0 bases from V and 0 bases from J, leaving 17 bases between. The CDR3 covers 19 residues. Per germline, CDR1 LGHNA and CDR2 YSLEER. TCRdb passed the 5' RACE reads through MiXCR, listing each CDR3 protein once. The sample holds 300,000 or so distinct CDR3 sequences, about 6.6% seen once. This sequence originates from a man younger than 35 who received the YFV17D yellow fever vaccine. V usage is TRBV4-3 and J usage is TRBJ2-2; D is tentatively TRBD1 or TRBD2 (7 bases each). This specimen was PBMCs, taken around 45 days after the first yellow fever vaccination. This CDR3 is CASSQDLSGGATNTGELFF. The CDR3 DNA reads TGCGCCAGCAGCCAAGATTTATCAGGGGGGGCCACGAACACCGGGGAGCTGTTTTTT.